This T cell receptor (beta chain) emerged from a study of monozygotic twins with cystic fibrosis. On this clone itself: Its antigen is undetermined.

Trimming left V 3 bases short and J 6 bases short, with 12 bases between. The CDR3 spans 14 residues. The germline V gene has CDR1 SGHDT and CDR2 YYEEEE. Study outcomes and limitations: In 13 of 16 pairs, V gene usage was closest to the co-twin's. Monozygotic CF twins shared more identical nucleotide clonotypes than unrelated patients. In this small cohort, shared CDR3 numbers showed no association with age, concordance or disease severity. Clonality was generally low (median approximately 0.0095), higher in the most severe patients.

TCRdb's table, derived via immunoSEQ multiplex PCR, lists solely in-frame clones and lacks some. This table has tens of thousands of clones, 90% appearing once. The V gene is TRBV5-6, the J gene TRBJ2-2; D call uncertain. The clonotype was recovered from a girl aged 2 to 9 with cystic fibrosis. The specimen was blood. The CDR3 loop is CASSSPGRPGELFF. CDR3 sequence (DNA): TGTGCCAGCAGCTCTCCCGGACGTCCCGGGGAGCTGTTTTTT.